This entry lists 3 T cell receptor beta chains sequenced from one sample in a study of lymphopenia after photon versus proton radiotherapy. Generated by immunoSEQ multiplex PCR, the TCRdb table keeps only in-frame clones and is missing some. The sample lists 4,500 to 6,500 clones, 85% to 90% occurring once. The starting material was peripheral blood, obtained from a patient treated with photon-based radiotherapy. The origin of the receptors is a man aged 25 to 45 with gastric cancer.

This clone was counted only a few times. This rearrangement joins TRBV4-2 to TRBJ2-3, with D tentatively TRBD1 or TRBD2 (5 bases each). V lost 0 bases to trimming and J lost 2 bases, with 15 bases between them. This CDR3 is built from 17 residues. Germline CDR1 reads LGHNA; CDR2 reads YNFKEQ. The CDR3 region is CASSQDREGWITDTQYF. The CDR3 bases are TGTGCCAGCAGCCAAGATCGCGAGGGGTGGATCACAGATACGCAGTATTTT.

In the case of this clone: One junction end disagrees with the germline gene, perhaps due to a read error. The chain uses TRBV5-3 and TRBJ2-5, with 8 bases fitting TRBD1. TRBV5-3 is marked as an open reading frame, function uncertain. The CDR3 loop spans 14 amino acids. The DNA for the CDR3 is TGTGCCAGCAGCTTCCAGGGGGCCCAAGAGACCCAGTACTTC. It translates to CASSFQGAQETQYF.

This clone was picked up one time. V usage is TRBV11-3 and J usage is TRBJ2-7; TRBD2 matches 7 bases. This CDR3 is 15 amino acids long. CDR1 SGHNT and CDR2 YENEEA come from the germline V gene. J lost 0 bases, V lost 0 bases, and 2 bases had no gene match. The CDR3 nucleotides are TGTGCCAGCAGCTTAGAGGGGGGGAGCTCCTACGAGCAGTACTTC. Its translation: CASSLEGGSSYEQYF.